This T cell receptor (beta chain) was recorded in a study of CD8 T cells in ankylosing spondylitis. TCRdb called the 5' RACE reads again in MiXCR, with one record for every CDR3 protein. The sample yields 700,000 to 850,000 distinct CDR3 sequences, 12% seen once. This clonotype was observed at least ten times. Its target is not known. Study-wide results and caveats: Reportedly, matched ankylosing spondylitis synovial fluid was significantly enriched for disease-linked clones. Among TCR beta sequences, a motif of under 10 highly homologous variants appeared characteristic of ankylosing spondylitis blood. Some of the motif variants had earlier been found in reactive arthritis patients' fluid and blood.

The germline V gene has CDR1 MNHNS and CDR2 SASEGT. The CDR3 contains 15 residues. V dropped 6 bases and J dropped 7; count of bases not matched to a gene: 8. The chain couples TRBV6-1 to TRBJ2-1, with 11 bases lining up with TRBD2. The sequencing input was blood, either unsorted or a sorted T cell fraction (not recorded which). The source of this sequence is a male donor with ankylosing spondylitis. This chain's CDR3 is CASRRLAGLGNEQFF. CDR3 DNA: TGTGCCAGCAGACGACTAGCGGGGTTGGGGAATGAGCAGTTCTTC.